This is a list of T cell receptor beta chains from one sample in a study of cytomegalovirus exposure and HLA in healthy donors. Data came from immunoSEQ multiplex PCR; TCRdb stores just in-frame clones and leaves some out. Among around 300,000 clones listed, roughly 70% were seen once. Sequenced material: PBMCs. These TCRs come from a female donor in good health and CMV-seronegative. Each CDR3 is given without its conserved first and last residue. The order of the fields is clone size, CDR3 length, V gene, CDR3 protein. Size is stated for part of the rows, as once, few or many counts, or as a class when the clone is expanded.

>-|14|TRBV2
ASSVEQGANTGELF
>-|10|TRBV29-1
SVTGSGEKLF
>-|13|TRBV10-1
ASSESMEYTGELF
>-|12|TRBV6-5
ASSYGGGPAEAF
>once|11|TRBV5-4
ATYRDRNTEAF
>-|10|TRBV9
ASSRGQGTQY
>-|10|TRBV7-9
ARFKGSHEQY
>-|11|TRBV7-3
ASSSTLGGTQY
>-|11|TRBV6-5
ASSEDTNTEAF
>-|11|TRBV2
ASTKGVNQPQH
>-|13|TRBV9
ASSDSGNGYNEQF
>-|12|TRBV6-5
ASSRTADPYEQY
>-|16|TRBV28
ASSLTPLQGGFSYEQY
>once|15|TRBV9
ASSDPPGGRADSEQF
>-|12|TRBV7-2
ASSSPGQGYEQY
>-|12|TRBV27
ASSFGTGSTEAF
>once|13|TRBV9
ASSVRGQWETEAF